This record looks at one T cell receptor (beta chain) sequence and its context. Its antigen is as yet unknown. A read error is possible here, since a much larger clone lies one base away. Template material for each sample was about 560 ng of bulk tumor genomic DNA. Spaced far apart, several biopsies were taken from each primary tumor during surgery. Those enrolled were patients newly diagnosed with untreated non-small cell lung cancer and undergoing curative surgery. The data were taken from a study of immune heterogeneity within non-small cell lung tumors. Study-wide results and limits: Local T-cell clonality and local tumor mutational burden correlated moderately but significantly (R 0.3 to 0.4). Within each patient, tumor sites shared identical dominant CDR3 beta clonotypes and also held site-unique high-frequency clones. Some T-cell receptor beta clonotypes occurred at high frequency. These high-frequency clonotypes were largely distinct between individual patients.

TCR beta CDR3 amplification used multiplex PCR with 32 V and 13 J primers. TCRdb itself ran the multiplex PCR reads through MiXCR, one entry per CDR3 protein. Here the sample spans about 2,600 distinct CDR3 sequences, 26% being singletons. The source material was lung tumor tissue. This receptor was taken from a man aged 50 to 60 with non-small cell lung cancer.

CDR3 in DNA: TGTGCCAGCAGCCAAGAGGGACAGGGCGGGAGCGAGCATTACTTC. This translates into CASSQEGQGGSEHYF. This sequence joins TRBV4-2 and TRBJ2-7; 9 bases align to TRBD1. The CDR3 extends over 15 amino acids. Germline assignment: CDR1 LGHNA and CDR2 YNFKEQ.